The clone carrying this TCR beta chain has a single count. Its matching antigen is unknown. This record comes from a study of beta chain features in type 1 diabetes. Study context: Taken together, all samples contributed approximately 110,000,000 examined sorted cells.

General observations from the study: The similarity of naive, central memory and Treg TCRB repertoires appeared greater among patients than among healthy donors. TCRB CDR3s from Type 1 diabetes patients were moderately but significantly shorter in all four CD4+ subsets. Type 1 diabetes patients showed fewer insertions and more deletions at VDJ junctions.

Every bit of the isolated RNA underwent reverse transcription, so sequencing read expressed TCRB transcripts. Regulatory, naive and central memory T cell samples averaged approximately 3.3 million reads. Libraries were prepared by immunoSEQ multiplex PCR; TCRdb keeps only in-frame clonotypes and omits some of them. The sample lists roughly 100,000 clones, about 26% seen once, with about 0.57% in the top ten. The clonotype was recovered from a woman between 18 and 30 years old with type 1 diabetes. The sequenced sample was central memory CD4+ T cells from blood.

CDR3 sequence: CASTLRVAGGPKNYEQYF. Here the CDR3 DNA reads TGTGCCAGCACCCTTCGGGTGGCAGGGGGCCCCAAGAACTACGAGCAGTACTTC. The chain combines TRBV27 with TRBJ2-7, with 8 bases aligning to TRBD1. V lost 7 bases, J lost 3 bases, and 20 bases stayed unmatched. There are 18 residues in the CDR3. Germline V CDR1 and CDR2: MNHEY, SMNVEV (reference sequence).